This entry lists 24 T cell receptor beta chains sequenced from one sample in a study of T cell changes during pregnancy in multiple sclerosis (dated by TCRdb to about 2019). Libraries were constructed by the immunoSEQ multiplex PCR assay. In TCRdb, the immuneACCESS table is reduced to in-frame sequences with V and J assigned. These tables do not hold every clone; where another copy was compared, an unresolved V gene accounts for under half, and the others remain unexplained. Across this sample there are 60,000 to 75,000 clones, with around 90% seen only once. The top ten hold less than 2% of the sample. The sample here was peripheral blood, taken in the second trimester of pregnancy. These receptor sequences come from a female donor with multiple sclerosis, enrolled in a pregnancy study.

The chain is built from TRBV19 and TRBJ2-5, with D perhaps TRBD2 (6 bases). The V and J ends lost 3 bases and 4 bases respectively, with 12 bases between them. Germline loops: CDR1 LNHDA, CDR2 SQIVND (reference sequence). The CDR3 is 14 amino acids. The CDR3 DNA reads as TGTGCCAGTAGTATTCCGGGAGCGGTAGAGACCCAGTACTTC. Translation: CASSIPGAVETQYF.

This clone came up a few times. This sequence joins TRBV7-9 and TRBJ2-5; 11 bases match TRBD1. The V gene's germline CDR1 is SEHNR and CDR2 FQNEAQ (reference sequence). The CDR3 extends over 15 amino acids. With 4 bases clipped from V and 9 bases from J, the junction kept 10 bases outside the gene matches. In DNA form, the CDR3 reads TGTGCCAGCAGCTCGGGACAGGGGGTTGGATGGGCCCAGTACTTC. Residues: CASSSGQGVGWAQYF. Combining the CDR3 with reference TRBV7-9 and TRBJ2-5 gives the whole variable domain DTGVSQNPRHKITKRGQNVTFRCDPISEHNRLYWYRQTLGQGPEFLTYFQNEAQLEKSRLLSDRFSAERPKGSFSTLEIQRTEQGDSAMYLCASSSGQGVGWAQYFGPGTRLLVL.

The chain is built from TRBV7-9 and TRBJ1-2, with D possibly matching TRBD1 (6 bases). V lost 2 bases and J lost 4, with 14 bases in between. This CDR3 is built from 15 residues. CDR1 SEHNR and CDR2 FQNEAQ come from the germline V gene (reference sequence). The CDR3 reads CASSLYRDRTYGYTF. The CDR3 region has the DNA TGTGCCAGCAGCTTATACAGAGACAGGACCTATGGCTACACCTTC.

The sample holds one count of this clone. The rearrangement joins TRBV6-6 to TRBJ1-1; a weak D match, TRBD1 (6 bases). The V gene's germline CDR1 is MNHNY and CDR2 SVGAGI (reference sequence). This CDR3 spans 16 amino acids. Trimming cost V 2 bases and J 4 bases, with 17 bases left between them. Here the CDR3 reads CASSYPQGGVVTEAFF. The CDR3 bases are TGTGCCAGCAGTTACCCTCAAGGGGGGGTGGTCACTGAAGCTTTCTTT.

This CDR3 reads CSVVRTSGRNYEQYF. In DNA, the CDR3 is TGCAGCGTTGTGAGGACTAGCGGGAGGAACTACGAGCAGTACTTC. The chain is built from TRBV29-1 and TRBJ2-7, with 14 bases fitting TRBD2. J gave up 3 bases and V 4 bases, and 5 bases lay outside the gene matches. In germline, CDR1 is SQVTM, CDR2 ANQGSEA. The CDR3 runs 15 residues.

The CDR3 loop is CASSHSGGAGETQYF. CDR3 sequence (DNA): TGCGCCAGCAGCCATAGCGGGGGGGCCGGGGAGACCCAGTACTTC. The chain recombines TRBV4-3 with TRBJ2-5, with 11 bases that match TRBD2. The CDR3 has 15 amino acids. V shed 3 bases, J shed 5 bases, and the junction held 5 bases outside the gene matches. The germline CDR1 and CDR2 sequences are LGHNA and YSLEER.

V usage is TRBV11-2 and J usage is TRBJ2-2, with 10 bases lining up with TRBD2. J lost 9 bases, V lost 4 bases, and 17 bases had no gene match. Germline loops: CDR1 SGHAT, CDR2 FQNNGV. The CDR3 consists of 18 residues. This chain's CDR3 is CASSSGGTSVSEYRELFF. The DNA of the CDR3 is TGTGCCAGCAGCTCTGGGGGGACTAGCGTCTCGGAGTACAGGGAGCTGTTTTTT.

This chain links TRBV6-6 with TRBJ2-6; D is unresolved. Germline CDR1 and CDR2: MNHNY and SVGAGI (reference sequence). Between the trimmed V and J ends, which lost 8 bases and 3 bases, there was a span of 8 bases. This CDR3 comprises 13 residues. CDR3 DNA sequence: TGTGCCAGCTTTACCGGTGGGGCCAACGTCCTGACTTTC. It translates to CASFTGGANVLTF.

The rearrangement joins TRBV5-1 to TRBJ2-1; a weak D match, TRBD2 (6 bases). Germline lookup yields CDR1 SGHRS and CDR2 YFSETQ. CDR3 length: 12 amino acids. V was cut by 0 bases and J by 11 bases, with 9 bases left in between. The CDR3 here is CASSLDGGKQFF. DNA of the CDR3: TGCGCCAGCAGCTTGGATGGCGGGAAGCAGTTCTTC.

This clone was observed once. J is TRBJ2-4 and V is TRBV28, with D uncertain. Per germline, CDR1 MDHEN and CDR2 SYDVKM. V gave up 2 bases and J gave up 0 bases, with 8 bases separating them. The CDR3 has 15 residues. CDR3 protein: CASSLRGSAKNIQYF. Written as DNA, the CDR3 is TGTGCCAGCAGTTTAAGAGGATCAGCCAAAAACATTCAGTACTTC.

The rearrangement joins TRBV28 to TRBJ2-2, with a tentative D call TRBD1 (7 bases). Germline CDR1 is MDHEN and CDR2 is SYDVKM. Trimming took off 5 bases at V and 4 bases at J, with 17 bases between the two ends. The CDR3 spans 16 residues. The CDR3 bases are TGTGCCAGCAGTCCTCAGGGGGGAGTTGGCACCGGGGAGCTGTTTTTT. Its translation is CASSPQGGVGTGELFF.

The chain recombines TRBV28 with TRBJ1-5; perhaps TRBD1 as D (5 bases). This CDR3 comprises 13 residues. Germline values: CDR1 MDHEN, CDR2 SYDVKM. Trimming cost V 3 bases and J 7 bases, with 10 bases left between them. The DNA for the CDR3 is TGTGCCAGCAGTTTGCCAGGGTACCAGCCCCAGCATTTT. This gives the protein CASSLPGYQPQHF. Full variable domain (rest looked up from reference TRBV28 and TRBJ1-5): DVKVTQSSRYLVKRTGEKVFLECVQDMDHENMFWYRQDPGLGLRLIYFSYDVKMKEKGDIPEGYSVSREKKERFSLILESASTNQTSMYLCASSLPGYQPQHFGDGTRLSIL.

This chain links TRBV4-1 with TRBJ1-2, with a tentative D call TRBD1 (5 bases). Germline-derived CDR1 and CDR2 are MGHRA and YSYEKL. This CDR3 contains 13 residues. Trimming took 1 base from V and 8 from J, leaving 11 bases between them. CDR3 nucleotides: TGCGCCAGCAGCCAAGTAGGGGTTGGGGGCTACACCTTC. This codes for CASSQVGVGGYTF.

This clone was recorded only once. The rearrangement uses TRBV19 and TRBJ2-6; no clear D. In germline, CDR1 is LNHDA, CDR2 SQIVND (reference sequence). The CDR3 is 15 residues long. Trimming removed 2 bases at V and 4 bases at J, with 9 bases between. DNA of the CDR3: TGTGCCAGTAGTATAAAGAGGTGGGGGGCCAACGTCCTGACTTTC. It translates to CASSIKRWGANVLTF.

CDR3 sequence reads: CASMRDLASTDTQYF. For the CDR3, the DNA is TGTGCCAGTATGAGGGACTTAGCATCCACAGATACGCAGTATTTT. The chain joins TRBV19 to TRBJ2-3; TRBD2 might be the D (6 bases). In germline, CDR1 is LNHDA, CDR2 SQIVND (reference sequence). CDR3 size: 15 residues. V was pared by 7 bases and J by 2 bases, with 16 bases between.

This sequence joins TRBV9 and TRBJ1-2; tentatively, D is TRBD1 (5 bases). The germline V and J ends were trimmed by 3 bases and 8 bases, with 29 bases remaining between them. Germline lookup yields CDR1 SGDLS and CDR2 YYNGEE. There are 18 residues in the CDR3. The CDR3 sequence: CASSGMWAEKKGSNGYTF. CDR3 coding DNA: TGTGCCAGCAGCGGTATGTGGGCCGAGAAGAAGGGGTCTAACGGCTACACCTTC.

The chain couples TRBV7-9 to TRBJ2-5; D gene unclear. Germline assignment: CDR1 SEHNR and CDR2 FQNEAQ (reference sequence). V gave up 5 bases and J gave up 5 bases, with 12 bases separating them. The CDR3 extends over 13 amino acids. CDR3 region: CASSNSLRETQYF. DNA of the CDR3: TGTGCCAGCAGCAATTCCCTGCGTGAGACCCAGTACTTC.

The genes are TRBV6-5 and TRBJ2-1; 14 bases are a match to TRBD2. Germline trimming cut 0 bases from V and 16 bases from J; bases unmatched to any gene: 5. The CDR3 sequence is 14 residues long. Germline V CDR1 and CDR2: MNHEY, SVGAGI. CDR3 bases: TGTGCCAGCAGTTACTCCCCGGGACTAGCGGGGGTCTTCTTC. It yields the protein CASSYSPGLAGVFF.

The gene calls are TRBV30 and TRBJ1-3; 7 positions agree with TRBD1. Unmatched junction bases numbered 4, after V lost 1 base and J lost 4 bases. There are 14 residues in the CDR3. The V gene's germline CDR1 is GTSNPN and CDR2 SVGIG (reference sequence). The CDR3 DNA is TGTGCCTGGAGTGATCTGGACAGGGGAAACACCATATATTTT. It encodes CAWSDLDRGNTIYF.

In this sample, this clone turned up once. The chain carries TRBV10-3 and TRBJ2-7; D not resolved. V was clipped by 3 bases and J by 3 bases, with 6 bases between them. This CDR3 has 12 residues. The germline gives CDR1 ENHRY, CDR2 SYGVKD. CDR3 residues: CAISEWSYEQYF. The CDR3 region has the DNA TGTGCCATCAGTGAATGGAGCTACGAGCAGTACTTC.

The chain joins TRBV7-9 to TRBJ1-4; D not resolved. The CDR3 has 14 amino acids. V lost 5 bases and J lost 3, with 10 bases in between. The germline gives CDR1 SEHNR, CDR2 FQNEAQ (reference sequence). As DNA, the CDR3 is TGTGCCAGCAGCCCGACGGGTCCTAATGAAAAACTGTTTTTT. Its translation is CASSPTGPNEKLFF. The variable domain in full, with the rest retrieved from reference TRBV7-9 and TRBJ1-4, is DTGVSQNPRHKITKRGQNVTFRCDPISEHNRLYWYRQTLGQGPEFLTYFQNEAQLEKSRLLSDRFSAERPKGSFSTLEIQRTEQGDSAMYLCASSPTGPNEKLFFGSGTQLSVL.

This sequence joins TRBV30 and TRBJ1-2, with D perhaps matching TRBD1 (5 bases). This CDR3 comprises 11 residues. Germline V gives CDR1 GTSNPN, CDR2 SVGIG (reference sequence). The V end was cut by 4 bases, the J end by 5 bases, with 8 bases between. The CDR3 is CAWKQEYGYTF. The CDR3 DNA reads TGTGCCTGGAAACAGGAGTATGGCTACACCTTC.

The rearrangement joins TRBV12-5 to TRBJ2-5; TRBD1 matches 11 bases. V was clipped by 5 bases and J by 7 bases; unmatched bases: 12. Germline lookup yields CDR1 LGHNT and CDR2 FRNRAP. This CDR3 is 16 amino acids long. The CDR3 DNA reads as TGTGCTAGTGGTATCGGACAGGGGGCCACGCTTGCGACCCAGTACTTC. Protein: CASGIGQGATLATQYF. Combining the CDR3 with reference TRBV12-5 and TRBJ2-5 gives the whole variable domain DARVTQTPRHKVTEMGQEVTMRCQPILGHNTVFWYRQTMMQGLELLAYFRNRAPLDDSGMPKDRFSAEMPDATLATLKIQPSEPRDSAVYFCASGIGQGATLATQYFGPGTRLLVL.

The count of this clone is one. The chain carries TRBV28 and TRBJ2-1, with 10 bases matching TRBD2. The germline V gene has CDR1 MDHEN and CDR2 SYDVKM. This CDR3 region has 18 residues. With V trimmed by 6 bases and J by 8 bases, 19 bases remained unmatched. CDR3 bases: TGTGCCAGCAGACGACCCACCTTAGCGGGAGGCCGGTGGGATGAGCAGTTCTTC. Encoded protein: CASRRPTLAGGRWDEQFF.